This paragraph covers one T cell receptor (beta chain) sequence. Primers for the PCR totalled 60 Vbeta and 13 Jbeta. The repertoire was sequenced with immunoSEQ multiplex PCR; TCRdb's copy has only in-frame clones and lacks some. The sample spans about 160,000 clones; the ten largest clones claim 1% to 1.5%. Trimming left V 3 bases short and J 3 bases short, with 15 bases between. The CDR3 has 15 amino acids. This entry comes from a study of cytomegalovirus exposure and HLA in healthy donors. The specimen was PBMCs. This receptor was obtained from an older woman in good health and CMV-seronegative. This rearrangement joins TRBV23-1 to TRBJ2-7; TRBD1 might be the D (6 bases). TRBV23-1 counts as an open reading frame of uncertain function. As DNA, the CDR3 is TGCGCCAGCAGTCATCCGACAGGAGCCCTCTACGAGCAGTACTTC. This translates into CASSHPTGALYEQYF.